These 27 T cell receptor beta chains originate from one sample sequenced in a study of blood T cell repertoires in COVID-19. TCRdb's copy holds only in-frame clones and misses some; the assay was immunoSEQ multiplex PCR. The profile covers around 68,000 clones, with around 87% appearing a single time and roughly 7% taken by the ten largest. The sample taken for sequencing was peripheral blood. These receptors were taken from a man in his forties or fifties with active COVID-19.

The chain carries TRBV18 and TRBJ1-5, with D possibly matching TRBD1 (6 bases). The CDR3 extends over 16 amino acids. V gave up 3 bases and J gave up 1 base, with 13 bases separating them. Germline CDR1 KGHSH, CDR2 LQKENI. As DNA, the CDR3 is TGTGCCAGCTCACCTAGGGACACTCCCAGCAATCAGCCCCAGCATTTT. Residues: CASSPRDTPSNQPQHF.

V gene TRBV28 combines with J gene TRBJ2-7, with D maybe TRBD1 (5 bases). V was cut by 8 bases and J by 4 bases, with 12 bases left in between. Per germline, CDR1 MDHEN and CDR2 SYDVKM. The CDR3 loop spans 12 amino acids. CDR3 coding DNA: TGTGCCAGCTCCCTATCAGGGTACGAGCAGTACTTC. This sequence encodes CASSLSGYEQYF.

The V gene is TRBV6-6, the J gene TRBJ1-2; D gene uncertain. The CDR3 is 15 residues long. Germline V lookup: CDR1 MNHNY, CDR2 SVGAGI (reference sequence). The ends were cut back, 2 bases at V and 8 bases at J, with 18 bases in the middle. The CDR3 DNA is TGTGCCAGCAGTTACAGTTTCGGGGATCCTAGGGGCTACACCTTC. Its protein is CASSYSFGDPRGYTF.

The chain employs TRBV27 and TRBJ2-1, with 9 nucleotides matching TRBD1. Germline trimming cut 1 base from V and 7 bases from J; bases unmatched to any gene: 5. The CDR3 is 15 residues long. The germline CDR1 and CDR2 sequences are MNHEY and SMNVEV (reference sequence). For the CDR3, the DNA is TGTGCCAGCAGTTTATATGGGACAGGGAAGAATGAGCAGTTCTTC. It translates to CASSLYGTGKNEQFF.

The rearrangement uses TRBV25-1 and TRBJ2-2; D possibly corresponds to TRBD1 (6 bases). Germline-derived CDR1 and CDR2 are MGHDK and SYGVNS. The CDR3 extends over 15 amino acids. The V gene lost 6 bases and the J gene lost 2 bases, with 13 bases spanning the gap. In nucleotides, the CDR3 is TGTGCCAGCAGACAGGGAGAATTTAACACCGGGGAGCTGTTTTTT. Protein: CASRQGEFNTGELFF.

V gene TRBV7-2 combines with J gene TRBJ1-2; 10 nucleotides match TRBD1. V shed 5 bases, J shed 5 bases, and the junction held 8 bases outside the gene matches. In germline, CDR1 is SGHTA, CDR2 FQGNSA. The CDR3 is 15 amino acids. The CDR3 nucleotides are TGTGCCAGCAGCCCCCGGGACAGGGGTCTATATGGCTACACCTTC. It encodes CASSPRDRGLYGYTF.

The CDR3 sequence is CATSDSGQGAFYEQYF. CDR3 in DNA: TGTGCCACCAGTGATTCGGGACAGGGGGCTTTCTACGAGCAGTACTTC. This rearrangement joins TRBV24-1 to TRBJ2-7, with TRBD1 matching over 12 bases. The CDR3 is made up of 16 amino acids. V was clipped by 2 bases and J by 3 bases; unmatched bases: 4. Per the germline V gene, CDR1 is KGHDR and CDR2 is SFDVKD.

This clone showed up just a few times. The chain is built from TRBV5-4 and TRBJ1-3; D is possibly TRBD1 (6 bases). Germline V gene data show CDR1 as SGHNT and CDR2 as YYREEE (reference sequence). The CDR3 runs 14 residues. The V end lost 0 bases, the J end lost 7 bases, and 11 bases lay between the germline ends. The CDR3 spells CASSLDGGHNTIYF. The CDR3 region has the DNA TGTGCCAGCAGCTTGGACGGGGGGCATAACACCATATATTTT.

The gene calls are TRBV9 and TRBJ2-7; 7 bases agree with TRBD2. The CDR3 runs 14 residues. CDR1 is SGDLS and CDR2 is YYNGEE in the germline V gene. With 4 bases clipped from V and 3 bases from J, the junction kept 7 bases outside the gene matches. CDR3: CASSPRGDLYEQYF. Here the CDR3 DNA reads TGTGCCAGCAGCCCCCGGGGGGACCTCTACGAGCAGTACTTC.

The chain recombines TRBV9 with TRBJ1-1, with D perhaps matching TRBD1 (6 bases). Germline CDR1 reads SGDLS; CDR2 reads YYNGEE. The V end was cut by 4 bases, the J end by 0 bases, with 22 bases between. The CDR3 spans 18 residues. The CDR3: CASSTRVGGGSMNTEAFF. The CDR3 bases are TGTGCCAGCAGCACCCGGGTCGGGGGGGGCTCTATGAACACTGAAGCTTTCTTT. Full variable domain (rest looked up from reference TRBV9 and TRBJ1-1): DSGVTQTPKHLITATGQRVTLRCSPRSGDLSVYWYQQSLDQGLQFLIQYYNGEERAKGNILERFSAQQFPDLHSELNLSSLELGDSALYFCASSTRVGGGSMNTEAFFGQGTRLTVV.

The J gene is TRBJ1-6, the V gene TRBV7-6; no clear D gene. Germline V CDR1 and CDR2: SGHVS, FNYEAQ. The CDR3 loop spans 14 amino acids. V lost 4 bases and J lost 8, with 12 bases in between. CDR3: CASSSQMRDSPLHF. CDR3 in DNA: TGTGCCAGCAGCTCCCAGATGAGGGATTCACCCCTCCACTTT.

The V gene is TRBV4-3, the J gene TRBJ2-7; 9 nucleotides align to TRBD1. Germline V gene sequence: CDR1 LGHNA, CDR2 YSLEER. This CDR3 is built from 15 residues. V shed 4 bases, J shed 4 bases, and the junction held 8 bases outside the gene matches. CDR3: CASSPVNRGQYEQYF. The CDR3 DNA follows: TGCGCCAGCAGCCCCGTAAACAGGGGGCAATACGAGCAGTACTTC.

This sequence joins TRBV18 and TRBJ2-1, with a possible D match to TRBD2 (6 bases). The germline CDR1 and CDR2 sequences are KGHSH and LQKENI. This CDR3 spans 16 amino acids. V shed 3 bases and J shed 8 bases, with 20 bases lying between them. The CDR3 reads CASSPVKDTGSYEQFF. The CDR3 bases are TGTGCCAGCTCACCGGTAAAGGACACCGGGAGTTATGAGCAGTTCTTC.

The rearrangement uses TRBV6-2 or TRBV6-3 and TRBJ2-7; D not certain. V gave up 5 bases and J gave up 3 bases, with 17 bases separating them. Germline CDR1 is MNHEY and CDR2 is SVGEGT. The CDR3 runs to 15 residues. The CDR3 DNA reads TGTGCCAGCAGTAACAGCTCCGTGTTGCGCTACGAGCAGTACTTC. Residues: CASSNSSVLRYEQYF.

The chain carries TRBV2 and TRBJ1-5; no definite D call. Germline V gene sequence: CDR1 SNHLY, CDR2 FYNNEI. Trimming left V 4 bases short and J 2 bases short, with 12 bases between. CDR3 size: 15 residues. The CDR3 protein is CASSVEGRGNQPQHF. DNA of the CDR3: TGTGCCAGCAGTGTGGAGGGTCGTGGCAATCAGCCCCAGCATTTT.

Only a few counts were recorded for this clone. CDR3 residues: CSVGQGREKLFF. The CDR3 DNA is TGCAGCGTTGGTCAGGGAAGGGAAAAACTGTTTTTT. The rearrangement links TRBV29-1 to TRBJ1-4; D is possibly TRBD1 (5 bases). The V gene's germline CDR1 is SQVTM and CDR2 ANQGSEA. There are 12 residues in the CDR3. Deletions cut 4 bases from V and 8 bases from J, with 11 bases between.

The chain carries TRBV14 and TRBJ2-7, with a weak D call TRBD1 (5 bases). The CDR3 consists of 13 residues. The germline V gene has CDR1 SGHDN and CDR2 FVKESK. The V and J ends lost 1 base and 4 bases respectively, with 8 bases between them. The CDR3 is CASSQVAGYEQYF. CDR3 DNA sequence: TGTGCCAGCAGCCAAGTGGCAGGGTACGAGCAGTACTTC.

V usage is TRBV27 and J usage is TRBJ2-7; 9 bases map to TRBD2. The CDR3 covers 13 residues. Trimming took 6 bases from V and 6 from J; bases not matched to a gene: 6. Germline lookup yields CDR1 MNHEY and CDR2 SMNVEV (reference sequence). CDR3 protein: CASSRGLASEQYF. The DNA for the CDR3 is TGTGCCAGCAGCCGGGGACTAGCCTCCGAGCAGTACTTC.

This chain uses TRBV24-1 with TRBJ2-7; D is possibly TRBD2 (5 bases). The length of the CDR3 is 13 residues. CDR1 and CDR2 (germline): KGHDR, SFDVKD. The V end was cut by 3 bases, the J end by 2 bases, with 7 bases between. This chain's CDR3 is CATSDTGAYEQYF. The CDR3 DNA is TGTGCCACCAGTGATACCGGGGCCTACGAGCAGTACTTC.

This clone occurred a few times. The rearrangement joins TRBV7-2 to TRBJ1-3; D is possibly TRBD1 (6 bases). CDR1 and CDR2 (germline): SGHTA, FQGNSA. The CDR3 extends over 15 amino acids. The V end lost 7 bases, the J end lost 0 bases, and 13 bases lay between the germline ends. CDR3 sequence: CASTGGPSSGNTIYF. CDR3 nucleotide sequence: TGTGCCAGCACGGGGGGGCCTAGCTCTGGAAACACCATATATTTT.

J is TRBJ2-3 and V is TRBV5-1; 10 nucleotides match TRBD2. The CDR3 contains 16 residues. CDR1 is SGHRS and CDR2 is YFSETQ in the germline V gene. Trimming took 0 bases from V and 4 from J; bases not matched to a gene: 5. CDR3 residues: CASSLGTSGAADTQYF. CDR3 coding DNA: TGCGCCAGCAGCTTGGGTACTAGCGGGGCGGCAGATACGCAGTATTTT.

The CDR3 region is CATSDSGRAGGYGYTF. Written as DNA, the CDR3 is TGTGCCACCAGTGACTCCGGTCGAGCCGGGGGCTATGGCTACACCTTC. The chain uses TRBV24-1 and TRBJ1-2, with a weak D call TRBD1 (5 bases). The CDR3 sequence is 16 residues long. Germline lookup yields CDR1 KGHDR and CDR2 SFDVKD. The V end was cut by 4 bases, the J end by 4 bases, with 18 bases between.

The rearrangement uses TRBV9 and TRBJ2-5, with D possibly matching TRBD2 (6 bases). This CDR3 region has 16 residues. Germline CDR1 is SGDLS and CDR2 is YYNGEE. Trimming removed 3 bases from V and 7 bases from J, with 22 bases in between. CDR3 region: CASSEESQGGKVTQYF. The CDR3 DNA follows: TGTGCCAGCAGCGAGGAGTCGCAGGGAGGAAAGGTGACCCAGTACTTC.

This clone was recorded only once. The V call is TRBV7-8, the J call TRBJ1-1; 9 bases line up with TRBD1. The CDR3 runs to 15 residues. CDR1 is SGHVS and CDR2 is FQNEAQ in the germline V gene. With V trimmed by 8 bases and J by 4 bases, 11 bases remained unmatched. CDR3 protein: CASGTGTGRLTEAFF. The CDR3 nucleotides read TGTGCCAGCGGGACGGGGACAGGGAGGCTCACTGAAGCTTTCTTT.

The chain is built from TRBV7-3 and TRBJ2-3, with D unresolved. Between the trimmed V and J ends, which lost 1 base and 2 bases, there was a span of 7 bases. CDR1 and CDR2 (germline): SGHTA, FQGTGA. The CDR3 totals 14 residues. Here the CDR3 reads CASSLRLVTDTQYF. The CDR3 DNA reads as TGTGCCAGCAGCTTAAGGCTAGTCACAGATACGCAGTATTTT.

The J gene is TRBJ2-7, the V gene TRBV9, with 7 bases matching TRBD2. The CDR3 extends over 15 amino acids. The J segment lost 2 bases and the V segment lost 0 bases, leaving 5 bases of the junction unmatched. CDR1 and CDR2 (germline): SGDLS, YYNGEE. For the CDR3, the DNA is TGTGCCAGCAGCGTAGGAGCGGGGAGGCCCTACGAGCAGTACTTC. It is translated as CASSVGAGRPYEQYF.

This clone was seen a single time. This chain joins TRBV14 and TRBJ2-3, with TRBD2 identical over 13 bases. Per germline, CDR1 SGHDN and CDR2 FVKESK. V was clipped by 4 bases and J by 0 bases; unmatched bases: 4. There are 17 residues in the CDR3. The CDR3 loop reads CASSPWTSGGSTDTQYF. CDR3 coding DNA: TGTGCCAGCAGCCCTTGGACTAGCGGGGGAAGCACAGATACGCAGTATTTT. The full variable domain, its missing parts supplied by reference TRBV14 and TRBJ2-3, is EAGVTQFPSHSVIEKGQTVTLRCDPISGHDNLYWYRRVMGKEIKFLLHFVKESKQDESGMPNNRFLAERTGGTYSTLKVQPAELEDSGVYFCASSPWTSGGSTDTQYFGPGTRLTVL.